Listed below are T cell receptor beta chains from one sample, sequenced in a study of identical twins. Each CDR3 protein gets one entry after TCRdb re-called the 5' RACE reads with MiXCR. The sample shows a few hundred thousand distinct CDR3 sequences, about 13% of them seen only once. The same sample was also studied in work on yellow fever vaccine responses in identical twins.

The sample consisted of memory (CD45RO+) T cells sorted from blood. All receptors come from a woman in her late teens or twenties in good health. Each CDR3 is given without its conserved first and last residue. Clone size is given for some rows only: seen once, a few or many times, or a class if the clone is expanded.

-	TRBV20-1	TRBJ2-1	SAPVGGGDNEQF
many	TRBV12-3/TRBV12-4	TRBJ2-3	ATSGGVGFTQY
few	TRBV4-3	TRBJ2-2	ASSQDLNRDTGELF
-	TRBV6-5	TRBJ2-7	ASSSRVTYEQY
few	TRBV7-2	TRBJ2-7	ASSLRAGGVSYEQY
few	TRBV9	TRBJ2-7	ASGKGGSSYEQY
few	TRBV2	TRBJ2-2	ASSGAGSGELF
-	TRBV29-1	TRBJ2-3	SAKTRTGPTDTQY
-	TRBV3-1	TRBJ2-2	ASSQARGMDTGELF
few	TRBV6-1	TRBJ2-4	ASSPGTGGGIVKNIQY
many	TRBV29-1	TRBJ2-1	SVQTVEQF
-	TRBV7-2	TRBJ1-5	ASSLLHSNQPQH
many	TRBV5-5	TRBJ2-7	ASRYPGTYEQY
-	TRBV28	TRBJ2-6	ASSGWANVLT
-	TRBV5-5	TRBJ2-7	ASSFLEFPYEQY
-	TRBV20-1	TRBJ2-1	SASGSGGGIVYNEQF
few	TRBV11-2	TRBJ1-5	ASSSSVSNQPQH
-	TRBV5-6	TRBJ2-6	ASSLNRGFGANVLT
-	TRBV6-1	TRBJ1-5	ASSSRQGGNQPQH
-	TRBV2	TRBJ2-5	ASAFGKETQY
few	TRBV7-6	TRBJ1-1	ASSSSRTGMNTEAF
few	TRBV16	TRBJ2-1	ASSQSTSGYEQF
many	TRBV7-6	TRBJ2-2	ASSLVLPLAANTGELF